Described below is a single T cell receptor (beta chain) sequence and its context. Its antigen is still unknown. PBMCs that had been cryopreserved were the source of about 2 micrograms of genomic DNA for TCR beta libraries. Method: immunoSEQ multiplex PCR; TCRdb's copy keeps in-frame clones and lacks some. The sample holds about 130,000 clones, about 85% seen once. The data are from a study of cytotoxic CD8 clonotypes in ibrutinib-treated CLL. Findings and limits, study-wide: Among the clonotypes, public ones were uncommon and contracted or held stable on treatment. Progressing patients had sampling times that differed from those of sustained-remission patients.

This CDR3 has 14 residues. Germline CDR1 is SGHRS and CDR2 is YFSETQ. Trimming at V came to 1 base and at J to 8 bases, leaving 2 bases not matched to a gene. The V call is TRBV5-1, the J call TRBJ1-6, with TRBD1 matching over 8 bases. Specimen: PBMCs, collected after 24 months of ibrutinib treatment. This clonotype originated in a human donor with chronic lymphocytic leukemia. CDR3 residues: CASSLSGGDSPLHF. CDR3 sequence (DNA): TGCGCCAGCAGCTTGTCAGGGGGCGATTCACCCCTCCACTTT.